The clone carrying this T cell receptor (beta chain) was found once. Profiled with immunoSEQ multiplex PCR; TCRdb holds only in-frame clones, not every one. The table has over 55,000 clones, roughly 83% seen once. This specimen comes from a study of glioma-infiltrating T cells after dendritic cell vaccination. Stated time point: after dendritic cell vaccination, including at tumor progression/relapse. The receptor was isolated from a human donor with glioblastoma. Here the sequenced sample was blood, taken after dendritic cell vaccination.

CDR3 coding DNA: TGTGCCTGGAAACAGGGTTACGAGCAGTACTTC. Encoded protein: CAWKQGYEQYF. This sequence joins TRBV30 and TRBJ2-7, with TRBD1 as a possible D gene (6 bases). The CDR3 consists of 11 residues. CDR1 and CDR2 from the germline V gene are GTSNPN and SVGIG (reference sequence). The V gene lost 4 bases and the J gene lost 4 bases, with 8 bases spanning the gap.